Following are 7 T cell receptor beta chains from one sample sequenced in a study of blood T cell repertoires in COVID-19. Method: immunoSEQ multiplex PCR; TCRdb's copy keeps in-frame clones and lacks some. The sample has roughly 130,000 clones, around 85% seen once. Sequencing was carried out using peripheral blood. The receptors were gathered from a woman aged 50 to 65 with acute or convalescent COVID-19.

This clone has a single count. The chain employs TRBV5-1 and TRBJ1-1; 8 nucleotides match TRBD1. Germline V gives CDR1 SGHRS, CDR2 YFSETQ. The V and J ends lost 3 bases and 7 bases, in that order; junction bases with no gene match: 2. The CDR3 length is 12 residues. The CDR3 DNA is TGCGCCAGCAGCTCCGACAGGGGTGAAGCTTTCTTT. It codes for CASSSDRGEAFF.

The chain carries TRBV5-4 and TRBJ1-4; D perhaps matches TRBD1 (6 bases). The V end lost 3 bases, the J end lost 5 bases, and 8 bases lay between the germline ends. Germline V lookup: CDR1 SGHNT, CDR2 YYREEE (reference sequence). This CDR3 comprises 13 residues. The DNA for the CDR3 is TGTGCCAGCAGCTCCGGACAGAATGAAAAACTGTTTTTT. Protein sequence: CASSSGQNEKLFF.

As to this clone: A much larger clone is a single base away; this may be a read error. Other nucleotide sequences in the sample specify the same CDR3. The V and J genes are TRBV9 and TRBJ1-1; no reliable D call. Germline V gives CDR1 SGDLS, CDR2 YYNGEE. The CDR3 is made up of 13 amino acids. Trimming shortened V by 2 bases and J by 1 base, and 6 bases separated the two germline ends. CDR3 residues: CASSVLENTEAFF. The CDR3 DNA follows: TGTGCCAGCAGCGTGCTAGAGAACACTGAAGCTTTCTTT.

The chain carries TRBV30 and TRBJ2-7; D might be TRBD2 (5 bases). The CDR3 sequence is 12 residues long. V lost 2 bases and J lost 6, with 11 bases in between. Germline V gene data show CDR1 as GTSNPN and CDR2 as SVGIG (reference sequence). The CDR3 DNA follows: TGTGCCTGGAGTTTGACCCGGGGCGAGCAGTACTTC. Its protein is CAWSLTRGEQYF.

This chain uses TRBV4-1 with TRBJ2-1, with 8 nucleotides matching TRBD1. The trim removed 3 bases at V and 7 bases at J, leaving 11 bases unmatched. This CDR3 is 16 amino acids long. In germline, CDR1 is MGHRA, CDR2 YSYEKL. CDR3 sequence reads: CASSHSPGTGGNEQFF. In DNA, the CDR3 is TGCGCCAGCAGCCATAGTCCGGGCACAGGGGGGAATGAGCAGTTCTTC.

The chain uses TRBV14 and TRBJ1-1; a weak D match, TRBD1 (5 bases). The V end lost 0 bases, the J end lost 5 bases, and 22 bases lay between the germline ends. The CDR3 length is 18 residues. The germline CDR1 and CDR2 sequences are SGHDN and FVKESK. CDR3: CASSQDRRGGPGYTEAFF. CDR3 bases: TGTGCCAGCAGCCAAGATCGACGGGGGGGACCGGGGTATACTGAAGCTTTCTTT.

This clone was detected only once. The CDR3 region is CASRLGAGGNTEAFF. The CDR3 DNA follows: TGTGCCAGCAGACTCGGTGCGGGAGGGAACACTGAAGCTTTCTTT. V usage is TRBV6-5 and J usage is TRBJ1-1; no definite D call. Germline CDR1 is MNHEY and CDR2 is SVGAGI. This CDR3 spans 15 amino acids. The V gene lost 6 bases and the J gene lost 1 base, with 15 bases spanning the gap.